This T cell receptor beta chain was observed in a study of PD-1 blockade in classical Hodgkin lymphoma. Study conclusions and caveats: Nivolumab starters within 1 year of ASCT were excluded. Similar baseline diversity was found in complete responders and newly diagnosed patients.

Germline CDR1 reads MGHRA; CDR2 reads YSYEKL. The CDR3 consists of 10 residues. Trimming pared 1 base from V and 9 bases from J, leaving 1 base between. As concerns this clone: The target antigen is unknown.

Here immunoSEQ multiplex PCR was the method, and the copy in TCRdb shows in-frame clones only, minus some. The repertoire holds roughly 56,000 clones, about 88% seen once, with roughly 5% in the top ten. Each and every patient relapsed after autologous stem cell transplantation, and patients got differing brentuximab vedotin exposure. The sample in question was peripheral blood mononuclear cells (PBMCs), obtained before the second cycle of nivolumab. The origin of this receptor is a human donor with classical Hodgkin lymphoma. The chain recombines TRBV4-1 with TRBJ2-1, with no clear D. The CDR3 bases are TGCGCCAGCAGCCAAGGTGAGCAGTTCTTC. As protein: CASSQGEQFF.